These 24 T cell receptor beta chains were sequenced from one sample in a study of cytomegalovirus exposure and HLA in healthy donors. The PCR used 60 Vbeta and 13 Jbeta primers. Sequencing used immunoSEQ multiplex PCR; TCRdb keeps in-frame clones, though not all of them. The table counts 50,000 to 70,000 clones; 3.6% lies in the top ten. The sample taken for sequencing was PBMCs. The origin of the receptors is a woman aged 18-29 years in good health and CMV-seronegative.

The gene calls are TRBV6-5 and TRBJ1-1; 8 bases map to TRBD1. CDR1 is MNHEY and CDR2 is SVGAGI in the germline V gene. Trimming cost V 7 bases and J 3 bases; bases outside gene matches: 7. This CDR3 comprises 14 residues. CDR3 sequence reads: CASTRQGYHTEAFF. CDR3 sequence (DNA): TGTGCCAGCACCCGACAGGGGTACCACACTGAAGCTTTCTTT.

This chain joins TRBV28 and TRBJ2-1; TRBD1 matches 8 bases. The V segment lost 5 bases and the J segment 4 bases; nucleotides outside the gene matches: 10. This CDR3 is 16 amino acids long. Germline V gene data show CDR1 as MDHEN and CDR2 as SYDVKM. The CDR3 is CASSKITGGWYNEQFF. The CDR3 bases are TGTGCCAGCAGTAAAATAACAGGGGGTTGGTACAATGAGCAGTTCTTC.

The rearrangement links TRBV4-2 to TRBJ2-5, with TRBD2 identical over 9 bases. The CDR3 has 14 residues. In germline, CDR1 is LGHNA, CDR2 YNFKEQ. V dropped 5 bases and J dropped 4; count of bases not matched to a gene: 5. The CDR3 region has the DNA TGTGCCAGCAGCTCGGGACTAGCCGGAGAGACCCAGTACTTC. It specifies CASSSGLAGETQYF.

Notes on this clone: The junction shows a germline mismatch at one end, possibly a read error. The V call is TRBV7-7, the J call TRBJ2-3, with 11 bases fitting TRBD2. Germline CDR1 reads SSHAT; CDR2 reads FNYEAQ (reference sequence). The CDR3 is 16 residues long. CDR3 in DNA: TGTGCTAGCAGTCGCTTAGCGGGGGGGCCGGGAGATACGCAGTATTTT. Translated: CASSRLAGGPGDTQYF.

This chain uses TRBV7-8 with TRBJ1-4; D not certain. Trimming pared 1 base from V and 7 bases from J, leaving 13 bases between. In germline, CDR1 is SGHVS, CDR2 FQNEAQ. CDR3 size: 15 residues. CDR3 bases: TGTGCCAGCAGCTTAGTGGGTCGGGTCGGTGAAAAACTGTTTTTT. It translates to CASSLVGRVGEKLFF.

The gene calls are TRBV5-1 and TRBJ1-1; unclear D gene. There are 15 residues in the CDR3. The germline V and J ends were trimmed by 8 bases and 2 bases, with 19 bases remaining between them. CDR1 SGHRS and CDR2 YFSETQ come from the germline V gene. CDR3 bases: TGCGCCAGGTTACTTGAGGGCGGGAGTAACACTGAAGCTTTCTTT. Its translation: CARLLEGGSNTEAFF.

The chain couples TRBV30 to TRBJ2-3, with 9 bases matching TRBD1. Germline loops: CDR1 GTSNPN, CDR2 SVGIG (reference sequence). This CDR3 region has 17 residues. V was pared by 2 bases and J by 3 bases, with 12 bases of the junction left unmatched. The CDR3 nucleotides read TGTGCCTGGAGTCACGGGGTGTACAGGGGGCATACAGATACGCAGTATTTT. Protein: CAWSHGVYRGHTDTQYF.

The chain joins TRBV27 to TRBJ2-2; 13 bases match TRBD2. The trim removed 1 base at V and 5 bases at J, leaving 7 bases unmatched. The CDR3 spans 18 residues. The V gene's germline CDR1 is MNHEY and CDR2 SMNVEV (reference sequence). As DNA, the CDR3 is TGTGCCAGCAGTTTATATCGGACTAGCGGGAGAAAGACCGGGGAGCTGTTTTTT. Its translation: CASSLYRTSGRKTGELFF.

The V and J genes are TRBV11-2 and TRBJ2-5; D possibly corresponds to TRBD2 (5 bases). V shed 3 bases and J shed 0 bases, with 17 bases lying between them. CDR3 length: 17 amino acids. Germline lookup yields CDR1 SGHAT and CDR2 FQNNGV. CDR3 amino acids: CASSFGDGLLYQETQYF. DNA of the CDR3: TGTGCCAGCAGCTTCGGGGATGGACTCTTGTACCAAGAGACCCAGTACTTC.

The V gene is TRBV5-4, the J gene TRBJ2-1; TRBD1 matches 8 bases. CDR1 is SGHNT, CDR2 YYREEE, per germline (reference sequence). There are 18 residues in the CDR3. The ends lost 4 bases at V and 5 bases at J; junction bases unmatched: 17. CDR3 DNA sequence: TGTGCCAGCAGCACTGACAGGGGCCGTATGGGGCCTAACAATGAGCAGTTCTTC. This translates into CASSTDRGRMGPNNEQFF.

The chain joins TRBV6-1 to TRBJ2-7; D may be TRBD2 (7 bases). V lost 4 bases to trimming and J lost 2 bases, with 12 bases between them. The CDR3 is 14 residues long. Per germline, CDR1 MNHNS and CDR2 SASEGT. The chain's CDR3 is CASSVRGQAYEQYF. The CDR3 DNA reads TGTGCCAGCAGTGTGCGGGGGCAGGCCTACGAGCAGTACTTC.

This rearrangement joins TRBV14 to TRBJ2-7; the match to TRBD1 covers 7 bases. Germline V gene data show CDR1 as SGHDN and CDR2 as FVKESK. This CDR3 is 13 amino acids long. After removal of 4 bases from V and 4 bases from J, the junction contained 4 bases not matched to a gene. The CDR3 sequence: CASSLGTVYEQYF. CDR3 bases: TGTGCCAGCAGCCTAGGGACAGTGTACGAGCAGTACTTC.

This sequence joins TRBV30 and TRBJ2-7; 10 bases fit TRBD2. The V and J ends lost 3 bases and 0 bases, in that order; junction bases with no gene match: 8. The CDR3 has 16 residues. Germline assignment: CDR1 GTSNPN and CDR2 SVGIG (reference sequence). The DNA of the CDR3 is TGTGCCTGGAGAGTTTCGGGACTAGCGAACTCCTACGAGCAGTACTTC. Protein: CAWRVSGLANSYEQYF.

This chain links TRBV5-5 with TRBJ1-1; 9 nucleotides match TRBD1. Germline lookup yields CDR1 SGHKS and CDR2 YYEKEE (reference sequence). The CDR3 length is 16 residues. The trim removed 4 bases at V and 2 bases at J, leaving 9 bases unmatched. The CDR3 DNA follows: TGTGCCAGCAGCCCCTTACCGGGACAGGGTAACACTGAAGCTTTCTTT. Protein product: CASSPLPGQGNTEAFF.

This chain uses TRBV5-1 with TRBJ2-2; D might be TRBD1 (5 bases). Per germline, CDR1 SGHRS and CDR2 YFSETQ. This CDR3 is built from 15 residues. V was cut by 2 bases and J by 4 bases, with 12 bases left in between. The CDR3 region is CASSFGQGGTGELFF. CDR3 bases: TGCGCCAGCAGCTTTGGTCAGGGCGGCACCGGGGAGCTGTTTTTT.

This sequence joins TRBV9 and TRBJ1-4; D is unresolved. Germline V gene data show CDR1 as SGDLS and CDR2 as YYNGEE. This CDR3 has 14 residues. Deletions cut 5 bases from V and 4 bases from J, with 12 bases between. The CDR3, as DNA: TGTGCCAGCAGTGAGGGAGGAAGTAATGAAAAACTGTTTTTT. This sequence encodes CASSEGGSNEKLFF.

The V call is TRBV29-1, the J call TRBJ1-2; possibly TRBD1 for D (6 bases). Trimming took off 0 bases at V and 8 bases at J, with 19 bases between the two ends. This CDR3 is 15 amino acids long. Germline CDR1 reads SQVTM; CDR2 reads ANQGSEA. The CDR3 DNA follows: TGCAGCGTTGAAGATCGGGCAGGGGTCGGAAGGGGCTACACCTTC. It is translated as CSVEDRAGVGRGYTF.

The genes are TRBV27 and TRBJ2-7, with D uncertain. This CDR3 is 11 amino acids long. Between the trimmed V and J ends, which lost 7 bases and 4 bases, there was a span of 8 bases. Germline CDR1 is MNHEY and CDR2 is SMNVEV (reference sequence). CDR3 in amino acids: CASTNGYEQYF. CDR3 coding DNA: TGTGCCAGCACCAACGGTTACGAGCAGTACTTC.

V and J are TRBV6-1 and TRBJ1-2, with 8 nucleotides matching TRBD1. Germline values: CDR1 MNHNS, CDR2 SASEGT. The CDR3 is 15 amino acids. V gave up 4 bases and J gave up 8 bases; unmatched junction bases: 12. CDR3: CASSGSVGTGGGYTF. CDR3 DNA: TGTGCCAGCAGTGGGTCCGTTGGGACAGGAGGAGGCTACACCTTC.

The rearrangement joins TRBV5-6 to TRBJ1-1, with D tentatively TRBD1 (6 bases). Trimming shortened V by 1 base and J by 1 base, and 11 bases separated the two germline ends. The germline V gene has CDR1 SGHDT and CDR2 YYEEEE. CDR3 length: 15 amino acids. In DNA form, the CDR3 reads TGTGCCAGCAGCTTGCCCGGGACACGGAACACTGAAGCTTTCTTT. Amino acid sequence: CASSLPGTRNTEAFF.

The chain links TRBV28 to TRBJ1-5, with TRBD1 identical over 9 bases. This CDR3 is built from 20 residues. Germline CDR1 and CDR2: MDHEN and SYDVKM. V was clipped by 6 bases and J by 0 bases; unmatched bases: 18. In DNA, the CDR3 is TGTGCCAGCAGCTATCCGGGACAGGGAAAAATTTTGTATAGCAATCAGCCCCAGCATTTT. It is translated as CASSYPGQGKILYSNQPQHF.

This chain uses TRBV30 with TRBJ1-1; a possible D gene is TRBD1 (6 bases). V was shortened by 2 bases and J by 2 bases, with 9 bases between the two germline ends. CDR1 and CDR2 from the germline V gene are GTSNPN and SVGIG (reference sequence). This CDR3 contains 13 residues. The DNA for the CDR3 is TGTGCCTGGAGTACAGGGATCAACACTGAAGCTTTCTTT. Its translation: CAWSTGINTEAFF. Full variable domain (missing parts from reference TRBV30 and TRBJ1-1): SQTIHQWPATLVQPVGSPLSLECTVEGTSNPNLYWYRQAAGRGLQLLFYSVGIGQISSEVPQNLSASRPQDRQFILSSKKLLLSDSGFYLCAWSTGINTEAFFGQGTRLTVV.

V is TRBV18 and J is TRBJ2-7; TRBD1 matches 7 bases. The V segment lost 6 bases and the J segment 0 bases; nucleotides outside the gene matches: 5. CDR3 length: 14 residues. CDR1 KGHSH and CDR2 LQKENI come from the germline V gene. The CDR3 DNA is TGTGCCAGCTCCCGACAGGGAACCTCCTACGAGCAGTACTTC. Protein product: CASSRQGTSYEQYF.

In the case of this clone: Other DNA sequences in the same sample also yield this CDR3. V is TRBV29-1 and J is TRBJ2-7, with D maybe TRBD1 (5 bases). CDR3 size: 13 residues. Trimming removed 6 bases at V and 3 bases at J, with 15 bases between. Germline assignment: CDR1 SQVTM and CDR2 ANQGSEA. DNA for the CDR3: TGCAGCGTAAGGTCACACAGGCTCTACGAGCAGTACTTC. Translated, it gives CSVRSHRLYEQYF.